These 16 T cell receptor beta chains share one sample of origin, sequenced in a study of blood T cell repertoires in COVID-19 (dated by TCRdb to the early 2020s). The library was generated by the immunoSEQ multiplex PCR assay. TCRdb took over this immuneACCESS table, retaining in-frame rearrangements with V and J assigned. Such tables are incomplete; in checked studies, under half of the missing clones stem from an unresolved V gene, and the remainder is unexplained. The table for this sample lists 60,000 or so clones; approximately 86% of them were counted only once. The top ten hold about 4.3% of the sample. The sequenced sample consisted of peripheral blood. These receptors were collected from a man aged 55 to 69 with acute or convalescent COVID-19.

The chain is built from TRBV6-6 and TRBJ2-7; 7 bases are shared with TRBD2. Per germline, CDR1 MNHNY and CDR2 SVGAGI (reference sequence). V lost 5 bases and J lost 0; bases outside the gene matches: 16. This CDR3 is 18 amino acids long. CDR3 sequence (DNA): TGTGCCAGCAGTCCCCGTGGGAGGGGTGTCGGTGACTCCTACGAGCAGTACTTC. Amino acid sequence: CASSPRGRGVGDSYEQYF.

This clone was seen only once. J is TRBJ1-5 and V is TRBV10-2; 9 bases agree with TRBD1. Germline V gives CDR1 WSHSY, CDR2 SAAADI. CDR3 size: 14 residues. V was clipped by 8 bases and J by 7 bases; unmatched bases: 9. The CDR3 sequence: CASGLQGARQPQHF. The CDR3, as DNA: TGCGCCAGCGGATTACAGGGGGCAAGGCAGCCCCAGCATTTT.

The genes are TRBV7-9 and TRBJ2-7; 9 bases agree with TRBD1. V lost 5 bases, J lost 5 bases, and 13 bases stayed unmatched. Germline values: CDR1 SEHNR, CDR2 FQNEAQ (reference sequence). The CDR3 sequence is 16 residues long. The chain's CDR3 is CASSLSGTGSTHEQYF. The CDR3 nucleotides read TGTGCCAGCAGCCTGAGCGGGACAGGGTCTACGCACGAGCAGTACTTC.

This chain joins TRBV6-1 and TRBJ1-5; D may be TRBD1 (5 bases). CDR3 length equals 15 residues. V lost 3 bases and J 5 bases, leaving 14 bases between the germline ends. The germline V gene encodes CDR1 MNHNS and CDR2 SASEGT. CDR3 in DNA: TGTGCCAGCAGTGACGCCGACGGGGGGGATCAGCCCCAGCATTTT. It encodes CASSDADGGDQPQHF.

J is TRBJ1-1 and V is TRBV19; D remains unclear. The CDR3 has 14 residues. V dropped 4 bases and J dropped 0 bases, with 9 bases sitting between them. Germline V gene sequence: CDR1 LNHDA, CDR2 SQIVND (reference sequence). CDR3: CASSTQLMNTEAFF. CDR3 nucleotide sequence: TGTGCCAGTAGTACACAGCTTATGAACACTGAAGCTTTCTTT.

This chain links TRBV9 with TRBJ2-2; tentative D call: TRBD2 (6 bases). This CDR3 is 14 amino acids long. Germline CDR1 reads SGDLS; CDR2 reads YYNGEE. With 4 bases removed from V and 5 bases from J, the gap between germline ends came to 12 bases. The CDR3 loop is CASSPLSGTGELFF. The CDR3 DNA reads TGTGCCAGCAGCCCCCTTAGCGGAACCGGGGAGCTGTTTTTT. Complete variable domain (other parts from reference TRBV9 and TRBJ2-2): DSGVTQTPKHLITATGQRVTLRCSPRSGDLSVYWYQQSLDQGLQFLIQYYNGEERAKGNILERFSAQQFPDLHSELNLSSLELGDSALYFCASSPLSGTGELFFGEGSRLTVL.

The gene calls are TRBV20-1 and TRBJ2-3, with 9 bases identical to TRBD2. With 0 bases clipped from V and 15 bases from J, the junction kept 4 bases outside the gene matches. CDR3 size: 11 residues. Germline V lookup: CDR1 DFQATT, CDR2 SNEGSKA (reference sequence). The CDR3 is CSAREASGIYF. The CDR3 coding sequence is TGCAGTGCTAGAGAGGCTAGCGGGATATATTTT.

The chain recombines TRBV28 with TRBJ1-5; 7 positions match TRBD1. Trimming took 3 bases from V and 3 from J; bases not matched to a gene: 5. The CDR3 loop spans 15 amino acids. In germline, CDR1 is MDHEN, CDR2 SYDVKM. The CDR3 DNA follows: TGTGCCAGCAGTTTCCCGACAGGGAACAATCAGCCCCAGCATTTT. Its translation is CASSFPTGNNQPQHF. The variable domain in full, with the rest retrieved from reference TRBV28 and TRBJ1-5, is DVKVTQSSRYLVKRTGEKVFLECVQDMDHENMFWYRQDPGLGLRLIYFSYDVKMKEKGDIPEGYSVSREKKERFSLILESASTNQTSMYLCASSFPTGNNQPQHFGDGTRLSIL.

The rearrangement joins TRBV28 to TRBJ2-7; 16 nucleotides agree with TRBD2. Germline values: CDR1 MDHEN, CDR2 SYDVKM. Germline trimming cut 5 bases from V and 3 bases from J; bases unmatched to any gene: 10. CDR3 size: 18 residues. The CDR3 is CASSTGGTSGRGVYEQYF. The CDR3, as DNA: TGTGCCAGCAGTACCGGAGGGACTAGCGGGAGGGGCGTCTACGAGCAGTACTTC.

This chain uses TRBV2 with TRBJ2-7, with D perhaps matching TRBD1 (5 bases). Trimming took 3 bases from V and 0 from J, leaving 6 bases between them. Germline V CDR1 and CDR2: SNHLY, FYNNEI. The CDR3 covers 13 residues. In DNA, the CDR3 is TGTGCCAGCAGTGACAGGGTCTCCTACGAGCAGTACTTC. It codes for CASSDRVSYEQYF.

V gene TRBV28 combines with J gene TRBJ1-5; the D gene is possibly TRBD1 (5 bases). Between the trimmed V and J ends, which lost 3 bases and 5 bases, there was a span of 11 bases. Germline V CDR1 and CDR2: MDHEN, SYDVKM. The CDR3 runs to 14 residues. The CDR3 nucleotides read TGTGCCAGCAGTTTGGGGGGGGAAGATCAGCCCCAGCATTTT. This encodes CASSLGGEDQPQHF.

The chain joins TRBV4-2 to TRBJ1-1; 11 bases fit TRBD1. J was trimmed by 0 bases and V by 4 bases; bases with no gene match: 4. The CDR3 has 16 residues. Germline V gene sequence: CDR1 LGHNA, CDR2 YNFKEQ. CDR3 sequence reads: CASSPGTGGMNTEAFF. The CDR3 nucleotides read TGTGCCAGCAGCCCCGGGACAGGGGGGATGAACACTGAAGCTTTCTTT.

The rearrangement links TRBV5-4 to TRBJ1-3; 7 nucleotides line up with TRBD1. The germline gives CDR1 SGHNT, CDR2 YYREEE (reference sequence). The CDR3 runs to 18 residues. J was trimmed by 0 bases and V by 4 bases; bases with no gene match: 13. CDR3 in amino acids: CASSTARTGTVSGNTIYF. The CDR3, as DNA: TGTGCCAGCAGCACAGCAAGGACCGGGACAGTCTCTGGAAACACCATATATTTT.

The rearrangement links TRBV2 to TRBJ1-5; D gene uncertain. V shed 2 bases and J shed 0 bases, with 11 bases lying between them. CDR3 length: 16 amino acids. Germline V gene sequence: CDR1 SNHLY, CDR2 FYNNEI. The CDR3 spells CASSEYAGYSNQPQHF. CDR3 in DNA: TGTGCCAGCAGTGAATATGCAGGTTATAGCAATCAGCCCCAGCATTTT. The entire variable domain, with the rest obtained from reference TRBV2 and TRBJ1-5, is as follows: EPEVTQTPSHQVTQMGQEVILRCVPISNHLYFYWYRQILGQKVEFLVSFYNNEISEKSEIFDDQFSVERPDGSNFTLKIRSTKLEDSAMYFCASSEYAGYSNQPQHFGDGTRLSIL.

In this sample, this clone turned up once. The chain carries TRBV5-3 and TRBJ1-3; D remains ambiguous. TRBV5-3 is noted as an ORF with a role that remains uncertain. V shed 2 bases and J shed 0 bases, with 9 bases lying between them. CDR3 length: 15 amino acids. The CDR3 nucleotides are TGTGCCAGAAGCTTTCCCAGGATCTCTGGAAACACCATATATTTT. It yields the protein CARSFPRISGNTIYF.

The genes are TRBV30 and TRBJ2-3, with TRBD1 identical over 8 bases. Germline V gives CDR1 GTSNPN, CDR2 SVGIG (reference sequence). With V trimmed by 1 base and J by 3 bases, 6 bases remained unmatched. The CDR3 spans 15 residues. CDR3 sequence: CAWSGRTGRTDTQYF. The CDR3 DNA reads TGTGCCTGGAGTGGACGGACAGGGAGGACAGATACGCAGTATTTT.